The 11 T cell receptor beta chains below come from one sample, sequenced in a study of control samples from healthy donors and cancer patients. Libraries were prepared by immunoSEQ multiplex PCR; TCRdb keeps only in-frame clonotypes and omits some of them. This table has about 150,000 clones, roughly nine tenths appearing once. The sequencing sample was made of blood. These receptors originate from a man in his thirties or forties in good health.

This sequence joins TRBV7-2 and TRBJ2-2; D ambiguous. Trimming took 5 bases from V and 0 from J, leaving 4 bases between them. The CDR3 extends over 13 amino acids. Germline V lookup: CDR1 SGHTA, CDR2 FQGNSA. The CDR3 coding sequence is TGTGCCAGCAGCCTTTCGAACACCGGGGAGCTGTTTTTT. Translation gives CASSLSNTGELFF.

J is TRBJ2-1 and V is TRBV13; tentative D call: TRBD2 (7 bases). Germline V gene sequence: CDR1 PRHDT, CDR2 FYEKMQ (reference sequence). The CDR3 consists of 15 residues. The V and J ends lost 2 bases and 7 bases respectively, with 15 bases between them. The CDR3 spells CASSLRGGPRNEQFF. In DNA form, the CDR3 reads TGTGCCAGCAGCTTAAGGGGGGGCCCGAGGAATGAGCAGTTCTTC.

The rearrangement uses TRBV7-8 and TRBJ1-1, with 7 bases aligning to TRBD1. Germline loops: CDR1 SGHVS, CDR2 FQNEAQ. Trimming removed 5 bases from V and 4 bases from J; junction bases left unmatched: 7. The length of the CDR3 is 14 residues. The CDR3 coding sequence is TGTGCCAGCAGCAAACAGGGGCGAGGCACTGAAGCTTTCTTT. This translates into CASSKQGRGTEAFF.

The V call is TRBV20-1, the J call TRBJ2-7, with D uncertain. The V gene's germline CDR1 is DFQATT and CDR2 SNEGSKA (reference sequence). The CDR3 totals 11 residues. V lost 4 bases to trimming and J lost 6 bases, with 10 bases between them. The CDR3 DNA follows: TGCAGTGCTACCGCACCCACCGAGCAGTACTTC. Its translation: CSATAPTEQYF.

This clone was recorded once. J is TRBJ1-5 and V is TRBV19; D not certain. CDR1 LNHDA and CDR2 SQIVND come from the germline V gene (reference sequence). V lost 3 bases to trimming and J lost 6 bases, with 9 bases between them. CDR3 length: 13 residues. The CDR3 DNA reads TGTGCCAGTAGTATTAAGGGAGCTCAGCCCCAGCATTTT. Protein sequence: CASSIKGAQPQHF.

The rearrangement uses TRBV3-1 (or the pseudogene TRBV3-2) and TRBJ1-1, with D possibly being TRBD1 (6 bases). This CDR3 region has 16 residues. In germline, CDR1 is LGHDT, CDR2 YNNKEL (reference sequence). V lost 1 base and J lost 3, with 15 bases in between. CDR3 coding DNA: TGTGCCAGCAGCCAAGGGTTACAGGGATCGCACACTGAAGCTTTCTTT. Translating it yields CASSQGLQGSHTEAFF.

The chain joins TRBV11-3 to TRBJ2-3; D unresolved. The V and J ends lost 0 bases and 0 bases respectively, with 7 bases between them. Germline CDR1 SGHNT, CDR2 YENEEA. The CDR3 consists of 15 residues. Written as DNA, the CDR3 is TGTGCCAGCAGCTTAGATCGGTATAGCACAGATACGCAGTATTTT. Translated, it gives CASSLDRYSTDTQYF. The full variable domain, rest sourced from reference TRBV11-3 and TRBJ2-3, is EAGVVQSPRYKIIEKKQPVAFWCNPISGHNTLYWYLQNLGQGPELLIRYENEEAVDDSQLPKDRFSAERLKGVDSTLKIQPAELGDSAVYLCASSLDRYSTDTQYFGPGTRLTVL.

The chain couples TRBV9 to TRBJ2-5, with 10 bases lining up with TRBD2. There are 15 residues in the CDR3. Germline loops: CDR1 SGDLS, CDR2 YYNGEE. After removal of 2 bases from V and 5 bases from J, the junction contained 6 bases not matched to a gene. Written as DNA, the CDR3 is TGTGCCAGCAGCGTGTTGGGACTAGCGATGGAGACCCAGTACTTC. Encoded protein: CASSVLGLAMETQYF.

V is TRBV9 and J is TRBJ2-6; TRBD1 matches at 7 bases. In germline, CDR1 is SGDLS, CDR2 YYNGEE. CDR3 length: 18 residues. The V gene end was trimmed by 5 bases and the J gene end by 2 bases; junction bases not matched to a gene: 13. The CDR3 region has the DNA TGTGCCAGCAGTCGAGGGGGCGCGTCTGCGGCTGGGGCCAACGTCCTGACTTTC. Protein sequence: CASSRGGASAAGANVLTF.

The chain employs TRBV6-2 or TRBV6-3 and TRBJ1-1; 10 bases fit TRBD1. The V gene's germline CDR1 is MNHEY and CDR2 SVGEGT. The length of the CDR3 is 21 residues. The V gene end was trimmed by 0 bases and the J gene end by 1 base; junction bases not matched to a gene: 17. CDR3: CASSYSASLGGTGVGNTEAFF. DNA of the CDR3: TGTGCCAGCAGTTACTCGGCCTCCCTTGGGGGGACAGGGGTGGGGAACACTGAAGCTTTCTTT.

The CDR3 region is CASSQVGRGANTGELFF. The DNA of the CDR3 is TGTGCCAGCAGCCAAGTAGGGCGGGGGGCGAACACCGGGGAGCTGTTTTTT. The chain has TRBV3-1 (or the pseudogene TRBV3-2) and TRBJ2-2, with TRBD2 identical over 8 bases. Germline loops: CDR1 LGHDT, CDR2 YNNKEL (reference sequence). The junction had 4 bases not matched to a gene; V was cut back by 1 base and J by 0 bases. The CDR3 loop spans 17 amino acids.